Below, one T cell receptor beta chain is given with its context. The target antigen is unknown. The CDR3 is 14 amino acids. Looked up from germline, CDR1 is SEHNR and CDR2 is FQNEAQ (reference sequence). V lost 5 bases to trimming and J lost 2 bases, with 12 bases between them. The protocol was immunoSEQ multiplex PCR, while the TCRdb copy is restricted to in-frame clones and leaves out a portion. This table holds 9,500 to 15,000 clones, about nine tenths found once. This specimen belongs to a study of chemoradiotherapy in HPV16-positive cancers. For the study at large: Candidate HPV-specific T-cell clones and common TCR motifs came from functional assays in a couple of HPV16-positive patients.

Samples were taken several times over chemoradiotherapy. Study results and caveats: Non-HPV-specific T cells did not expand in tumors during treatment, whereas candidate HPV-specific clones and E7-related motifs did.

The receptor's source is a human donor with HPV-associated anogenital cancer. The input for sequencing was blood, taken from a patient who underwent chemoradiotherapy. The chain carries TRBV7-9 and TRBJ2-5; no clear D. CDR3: CASSLIREQETQYF. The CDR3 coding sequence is TGTGCCAGCAGCCTGATTCGCGAACAAGAGACCCAGTACTTC.